This record covers a single TCR beta chain. Sequenced by immunoSEQ multiplex PCR; TCRdb stores in-frame clones only, minus some. Among 350,000 to 400,000 clones listed, roughly 90% were seen once. Everyone who took part was 18 to 89 years old, and they came from about two dozen US areas. The CDR3 has 13 amino acids. Trimming removed 6 bases from V and 10 bases from J; junction bases left unmatched: 9. Germline V lookup: CDR1 LNHDA, CDR2 SQIVND (reference sequence). The data are from a study of blood T cell repertoires in COVID-19. Study-wide background: Acute-phase and convalescent COVID-19 samples originated in the United States, Italy and Spain. Sample material is recorded as cDNA or gDNA derived from T cells, B-cell-depleted T cells, or PBMCs.

The receptor was isolated from a woman aged 25 to 45 who had recovered from COVID-19. Specimen: PBMCs or T cells enriched from blood (not recorded which). The rearrangement uses TRBV19 and TRBJ2-1, with TRBD2 identical over 7 bases. In DNA, the CDR3 is TGTGCCAGTAGAATCGGGACTAATGACGAGCAGTTCTTC. This translates into CASRIGTNDEQFF.